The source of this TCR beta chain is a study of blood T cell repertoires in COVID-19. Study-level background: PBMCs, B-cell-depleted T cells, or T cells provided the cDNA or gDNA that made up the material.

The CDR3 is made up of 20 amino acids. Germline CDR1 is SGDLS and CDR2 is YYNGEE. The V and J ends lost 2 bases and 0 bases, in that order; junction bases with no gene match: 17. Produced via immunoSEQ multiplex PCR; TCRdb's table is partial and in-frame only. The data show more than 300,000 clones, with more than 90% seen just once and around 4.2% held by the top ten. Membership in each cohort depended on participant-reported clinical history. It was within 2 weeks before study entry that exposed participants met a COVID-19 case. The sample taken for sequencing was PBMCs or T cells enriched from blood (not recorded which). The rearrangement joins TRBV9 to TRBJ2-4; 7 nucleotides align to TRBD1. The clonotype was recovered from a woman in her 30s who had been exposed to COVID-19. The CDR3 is CASSVRQGCGRPLAKNIQYF. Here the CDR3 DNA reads TGTGCCAGCAGCGTGCGACAGGGTTGTGGTAGACCCCTAGCCAAAAACATTCAGTACTTC.